The clone carrying this TCR beta chain was seen at least ten times. The antigen is not known. This sample stems from a study of CD8+CD57+ T cells in acquired aplastic anemia. Study context: The sorted CD4+ and CD8+ cells yielded an average around 3 ug of DNA. General study results and limits: Patients and controls shared approximately 28 CD8+ CDR3 sequences.

CDR3 size: 15 residues. Germline V lookup: CDR1 SGHKS, CDR2 YYEKEE (reference sequence). The J segment lost 7 bases and the V segment lost 1 base, leaving 7 bases of the junction unmatched. All patients picked for sequencing had shown, by flow cytometry, an expansion of CD8+CD57+ cells. Severe acquired aplastic anemia was diagnosed in all patients. Genomic DNA templated the TCR beta VDJ and CDR3 profiling. TCRdb used MiXCR to reprocess the reads, holding one entry per CDR3 protein. The sample contains more than 95,000 distinct CDR3 sequences, about 40% of which appear only once. Sequenced material: sorted CD4+, CD8+, or CD8+CD57+ T cells (not recorded which) from PBMCs. This chain links TRBV5-5 with TRBJ2-3; 9 nucleotides agree with TRBD2. This clonotype originated in a human donor with aplastic anemia. CDR3 region: CASSLRGGAAHTQYF. The CDR3 DNA follows: TGTGCCAGCAGCTTGCGCGGGGGGGCCGCGCATACGCAGTATTTT.